This T cell receptor beta chain was found in a study of cytomegalovirus exposure and HLA in healthy donors. Clones were read by immunoSEQ multiplex PCR, and TCRdb kept only the in-frame ones, dropping some. The sample holds more than 45,000 clones, around nine tenths seen once. The CDR3 sequence is 14 residues long. The germline CDR1 and CDR2 sequences are GTSNPN and SVGIG (reference sequence). After removal of 4 bases from V and 5 bases from J, the junction contained 9 bases not matched to a gene. The chain has TRBV30 and TRBJ1-1; 8 nucleotides align to TRBD1. The sample taken for sequencing was PBMCs. The receptor's source is a woman under 40 in good health and CMV-seronegative. CDR3: CAWTLGDRKTEAFF. In DNA form, the CDR3 reads TGTGCCTGGACCCTCGGGGACAGGAAGACTGAAGCTTTCTTT. Full variable domain (remainder filled in from reference TRBV30 and TRBJ1-1): SQTIHQWPATLVQPVGSPLSLECTVEGTSNPNLYWYRQAAGRGLQLLFYSVGIGQISSEVPQNLSASRPQDRQFILSSKKLLLSDSGFYLCAWTLGDRKTEAFFGQGTRLTVV.